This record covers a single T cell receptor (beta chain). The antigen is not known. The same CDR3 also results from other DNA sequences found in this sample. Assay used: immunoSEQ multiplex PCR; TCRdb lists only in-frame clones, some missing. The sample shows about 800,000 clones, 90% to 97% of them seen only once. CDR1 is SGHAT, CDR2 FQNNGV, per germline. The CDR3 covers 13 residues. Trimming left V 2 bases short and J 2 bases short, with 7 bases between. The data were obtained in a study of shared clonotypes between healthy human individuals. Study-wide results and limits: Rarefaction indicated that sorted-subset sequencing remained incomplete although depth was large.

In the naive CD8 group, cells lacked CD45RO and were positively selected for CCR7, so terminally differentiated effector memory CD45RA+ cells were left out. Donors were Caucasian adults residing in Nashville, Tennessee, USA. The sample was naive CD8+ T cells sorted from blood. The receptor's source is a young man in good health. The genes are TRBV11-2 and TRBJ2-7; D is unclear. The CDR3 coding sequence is TGTGCCAGCAGCTTAACACCTACCTACGAGCAGTACTTC. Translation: CASSLTPTYEQYF.